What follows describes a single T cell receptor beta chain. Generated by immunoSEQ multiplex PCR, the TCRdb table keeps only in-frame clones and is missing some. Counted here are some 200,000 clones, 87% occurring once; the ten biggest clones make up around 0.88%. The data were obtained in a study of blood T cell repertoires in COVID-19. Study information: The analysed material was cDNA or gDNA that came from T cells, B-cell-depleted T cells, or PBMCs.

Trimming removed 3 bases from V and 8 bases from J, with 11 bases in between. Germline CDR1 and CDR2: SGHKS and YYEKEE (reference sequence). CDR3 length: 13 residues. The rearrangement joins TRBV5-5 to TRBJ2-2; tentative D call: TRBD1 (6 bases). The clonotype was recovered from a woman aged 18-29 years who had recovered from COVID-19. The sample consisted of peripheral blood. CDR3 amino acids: CASSSNRVGELFF. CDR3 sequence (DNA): TGTGCCAGCAGCTCAAACAGGGTTGGGGAGCTGTTTTTT. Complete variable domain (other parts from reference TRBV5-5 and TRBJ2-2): DAGVTQSPTHLIKTRGQQVTLRCSPISGHKSVSWYQQVLGQGPQFIFQYYEKEERGRGNFPDRFSARQFPNYSSELNVNALLLGDSALYLCASSSNRVGELFFGEGSRLTVL.